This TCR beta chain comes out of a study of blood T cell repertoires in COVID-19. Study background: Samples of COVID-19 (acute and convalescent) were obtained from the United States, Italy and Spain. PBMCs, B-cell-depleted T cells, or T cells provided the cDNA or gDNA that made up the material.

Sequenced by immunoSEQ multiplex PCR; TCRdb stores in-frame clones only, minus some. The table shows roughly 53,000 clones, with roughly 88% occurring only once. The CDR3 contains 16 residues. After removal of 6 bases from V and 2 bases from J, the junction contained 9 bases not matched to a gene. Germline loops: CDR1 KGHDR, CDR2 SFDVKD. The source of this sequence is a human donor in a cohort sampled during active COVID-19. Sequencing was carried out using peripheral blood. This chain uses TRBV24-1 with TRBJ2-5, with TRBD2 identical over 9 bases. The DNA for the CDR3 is TGTGCCACCAGTAGCGGGGGGCGACAGAAACAAGAGACCCAGTACTTC. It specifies CATSSGGRQKQETQYF.